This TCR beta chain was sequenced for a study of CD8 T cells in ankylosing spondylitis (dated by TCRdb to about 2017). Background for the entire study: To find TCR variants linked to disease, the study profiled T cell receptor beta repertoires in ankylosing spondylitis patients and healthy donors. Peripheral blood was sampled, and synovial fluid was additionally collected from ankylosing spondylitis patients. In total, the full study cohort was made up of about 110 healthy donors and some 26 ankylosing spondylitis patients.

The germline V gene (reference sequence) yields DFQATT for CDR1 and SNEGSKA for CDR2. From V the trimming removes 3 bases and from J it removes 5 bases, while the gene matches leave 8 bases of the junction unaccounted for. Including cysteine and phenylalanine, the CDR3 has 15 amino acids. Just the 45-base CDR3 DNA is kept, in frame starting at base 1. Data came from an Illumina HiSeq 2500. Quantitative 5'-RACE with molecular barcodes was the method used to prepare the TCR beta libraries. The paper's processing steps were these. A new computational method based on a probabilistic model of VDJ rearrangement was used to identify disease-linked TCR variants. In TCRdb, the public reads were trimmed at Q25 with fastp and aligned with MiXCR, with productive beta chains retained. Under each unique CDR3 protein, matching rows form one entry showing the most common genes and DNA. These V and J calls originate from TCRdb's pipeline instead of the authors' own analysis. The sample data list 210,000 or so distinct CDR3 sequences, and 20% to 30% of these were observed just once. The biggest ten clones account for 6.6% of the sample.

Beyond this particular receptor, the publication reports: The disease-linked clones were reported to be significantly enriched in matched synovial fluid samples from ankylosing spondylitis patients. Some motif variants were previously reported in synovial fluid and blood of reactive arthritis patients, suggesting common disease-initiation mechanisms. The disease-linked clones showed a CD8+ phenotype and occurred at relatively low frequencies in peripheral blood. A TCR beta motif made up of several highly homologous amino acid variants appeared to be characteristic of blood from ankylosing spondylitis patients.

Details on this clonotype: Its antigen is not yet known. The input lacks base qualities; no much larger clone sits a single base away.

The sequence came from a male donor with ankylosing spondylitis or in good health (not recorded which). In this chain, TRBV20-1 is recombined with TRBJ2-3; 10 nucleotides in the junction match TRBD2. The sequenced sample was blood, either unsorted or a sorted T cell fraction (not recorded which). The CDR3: CSASAPSGSKDTQYF. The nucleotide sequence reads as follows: TGCAGTGCTAGTGCCCCTAGCGGGAGTAAAGATACGCAGTATTTT.